A single sample is the source of the 27 T cell receptor beta chains below, sequenced in a study of T cells after yellow fever vaccination. Each CDR3 protein gets one entry after TCRdb re-called the 5' RACE reads with MiXCR. The sample lists under 700,000 distinct CDR3 sequences, around 16% seen once, with around 15% in the top ten. The sequences come from PBMCs, collected about 5 days after the first yellow fever vaccination. Receptors were obtained from a man younger than 30 who received the YFV17D yellow fever vaccine.

This clonotype was detected ten times or more. This chain connects TRBV4-3 to TRBJ2-1; D may match TRBD1 or TRBD2 (5 bases each). Germline CDR1 is LGHNA and CDR2 is YSLEER. The CDR3 is made up of 17 amino acids. V was clipped by 2 bases and J by 8 bases, with 22 bases between them. CDR3 in DNA: TGCGCCAGCAGCCAACCCCCCCACCCGGGACCTTATGATGAGCAGTTCTTC. Its translation: CASSQPPHPGPYDEQFF.

V usage is TRBV20-1 and J usage is TRBJ2-5; D gene unclear. Germline CDR1 is DFQATT and CDR2 is SNEGSKA (reference sequence). Trimming took off 5 bases at V and 7 bases at J, with 11 bases between the two ends. The CDR3 covers 11 residues. CDR3 DNA sequence: TGCAGTGCTCGGGTAAATGGGACCCAGTACTTC. Its translation is CSARVNGTQYF.

The rearrangement uses TRBV18 and TRBJ2-2; D is ambiguous. From germline, CDR1 is KGHSH and CDR2 LQKENI. CDR3 size: 16 residues. V lost 2 bases and J lost 3, with 13 bases in between. The CDR3, as DNA: TGTGCCAGCTCACCAAGTCCGGTTACCCACACCGGGGAGCTGTTTTTT. This encodes CASSPSPVTHTGELFF.

This clonotype was observed at least ten times. The chain carries TRBV7-8 and TRBJ2-5; D gene unclear. V was shortened by 1 base and J by 8 bases, with 8 bases between the two germline ends. Germline V gene lookup returns CDR1 SGHVS and CDR2 FQNEAQ. This CDR3 has 12 amino acids. CDR3 loop: CASSLVENTQYF. CDR3 DNA: TGTGCCAGCAGCTTAGTGGAGAACACCCAGTACTTC.

This clonotype was seen a handful of times. V and J are TRBV12-3 or TRBV12-4 and TRBJ2-3; 12 bases map to TRBD2. After removal of 2 bases from V and 6 bases from J, the junction contained 6 bases not matched to a gene. The CDR3 covers 16 residues. The CDR3 nucleotides are TGTGCCAGCAGTTTATCTAGCGGGGGGGCCGGTGATACGCAGTATTTT. The encoded protein is CASSLSSGGAGDTQYF.

This clonotype was observed a few times. The chain couples TRBV7-2 to TRBJ2-5; D unclear. CDR1 and CDR2 (germline): SGHTA, FQGNSA. The V gene lost 7 bases and the J gene lost 2 bases, with 17 bases spanning the gap. There are 15 residues in the CDR3. The CDR3 nucleotides are TGTGCCAGCACCTCCCAAATCGGTTATCAAGAGACCCAGTACTTC. It codes for CASTSQIGYQETQYF. Supplemented by reference TRBV7-2 and TRBJ2-5, the full variable domain reads GAGVSQSPSNKVTEKGKDVELRCDPISGHTALYWYRQSLGQGLEFLIYFQGNSAPDKSGLPSDRFSAERTGGSVSTLTIQRTQQEDSAVYLCASTSQIGYQETQYFGPGTRLLVL.

The chain combines TRBV4-3 with TRBJ1-2; TRBD1 might be the D (6 bases). CDR3 size: 15 residues. In germline, CDR1 is LGHNA, CDR2 YSLEER. V lost 0 bases and J 8 bases, leaving 16 bases between the germline ends. The CDR3 DNA reads TGCGCCAGCAGCCAAGATGGGACACATATGGGCGGCTACACCTTC. Protein: CASSQDGTHMGGYTF.

The chain combines TRBV4-3 with TRBJ1-1; D remains ambiguous. V lost 1 base and J 0 bases, leaving 6 bases between the germline ends. The CDR3 sequence is 14 residues long. The germline V gene has CDR1 LGHNA and CDR2 YSLEER. The CDR3 is CASSQGVVNTEAFF. CDR3 DNA: TGCGCCAGCAGCCAAGGAGTGGTGAACACTGAAGCTTTCTTT.

This clonotype appeared a few times. The J gene is TRBJ1-4, the V gene TRBV5-1, with TRBD1 as a possible D gene (5 bases). Germline lookup yields CDR1 SGHRS and CDR2 YFSETQ. V lost 4 bases to trimming and J lost 3 bases, with 10 bases between them. The CDR3 has 14 residues. CDR3 residues: CASSTTDPNEKLFF. The CDR3 DNA reads as TGCGCCAGCAGCACGACAGACCCTAATGAAAAACTGTTTTTT.

The table lists this clonotype with a few counts. The chain is built from TRBV5-1 and TRBJ1-1, with no clear D. CDR1 is SGHRS and CDR2 is YFSETQ in the germline V gene. V was cut by 0 bases and J by 1 base, with 10 bases left in between. CDR3 length equals 15 residues. The CDR3: CASSLGQTSNTEAFF. Written as DNA, the CDR3 is TGCGCCAGCAGCTTGGGTCAGACCTCGAACACTGAAGCTTTCTTT.

The table lists this clonotype with many counts. The chain recombines TRBV12-3 or TRBV12-4 with TRBJ2-2, with 9 positions matching TRBD2. This CDR3 is built from 16 residues. The trim removed 3 bases at V and 2 bases at J, leaving 4 bases unmatched. In DNA, the CDR3 is TGTGCCAGCAGTTTTCTAGCGGGGCTAAACACCGGGGAGCTGTTTTTT. This encodes CASSFLAGLNTGELFF.

The CDR3 sequence is CAWSVYTDTQYF. CDR3 DNA sequence: TGTGCCTGGAGTGTATACACAGATACGCAGTATTTT. The rearrangement joins TRBV30 to TRBJ2-3; D gene ambiguous. Germline-derived CDR1 and CDR2 are GTSNPN and SVGIG (reference sequence). CDR3 length equals 12 residues. The V end was cut by 0 bases, the J end by 2 bases, with 3 bases between. The variable domain in full, completed from reference TRBV30 and TRBJ2-3, reads SQTIHQWPATLVQPVGSPLSLECTVEGTSNPNLYWYRQAAGRGLQLLFYSVGIGQISSEVPQNLSASRPQDRQFILSSKKLLLSDSGFYLCAWSVYTDTQYFGPGTRLTVL.

This chain uses TRBV24-1 with TRBJ2-3, with 8 positions matching TRBD2. The germline V gene encodes CDR1 KGHDR and CDR2 SFDVKD. The V gene end was trimmed by 4 bases and the J gene end by 0 bases; junction bases not matched to a gene: 5. The CDR3 contains 16 residues. The CDR3 reads CATSDSAGASTDTQYF. In DNA form, the CDR3 reads TGTGCCACCAGTGACTCAGCGGGGGCAAGCACAGATACGCAGTATTTT.

The V and J genes are TRBV7-7 and TRBJ2-1, with D maybe TRBD2 (6 bases). V was clipped by 5 bases and J by 0 bases, with 20 bases between them. This CDR3 has 18 residues. The germline gives CDR1 SSHAT, CDR2 FNYEAQ (reference sequence). The CDR3 DNA reads TGTGCCAGCAGCATAGGGACTCCTCAGACCAGCTCCTACAATGAGCAGTTCTTC. Translating it yields CASSIGTPQTSSYNEQFF. Supplemented by reference TRBV7-7 and TRBJ2-1, the full variable domain reads GAGVSQSPRYKVTKRGQDVTLRCDPISSHATLYWYQQALGQGPEFLTYFNYEAQPDKSGLPSDRFSAERPEGSISTLTIQRTEQRDSAMYRCASSIGTPQTSSYNEQFFGPGTRLTVL.

This clonotype has a handful of counts. The genes are TRBV28 and TRBJ2-2; D is unresolved. CDR1 is MDHEN and CDR2 is SYDVKM in the germline V gene. The CDR3 runs to 14 residues. Trimming stripped 5 bases from V and 7 bases from J, with 14 bases between. CDR3 in DNA: TGTGCCAGCAGTGTGGGATCGGTTAACGGGGAGCTGTTTTTT. Residues: CASSVGSVNGELFF. The full variable domain, in which reference TRBV28 and TRBJ2-2 provide the parts outside the CDR3, is DVKVTQSSRYLVKRTGEKVFLECVQDMDHENMFWYRQDPGLGLRLIYFSYDVKMKEKGDIPEGYSVSREKKERFSLILESASTNQTSMYLCASSVGSVNGELFFGEGSRLTVL.

The genes are TRBV2 and TRBJ1-5; D might be TRBD1 (6 bases). Germline loops: CDR1 SNHLY, CDR2 FYNNEI. The CDR3 runs to 14 residues. V lost 6 bases and J 5 bases, leaving 14 bases between the germline ends. The CDR3 nucleotides are TGTGCCAGCAGCCTTTCGGACAGTCATCAGCCCCAGCATTTT. Translation: CASSLSDSHQPQHF.

The V and J genes are TRBV6-5 and TRBJ1-1; 9 positions agree with TRBD1. This CDR3 has 14 residues. Trimming at V came to 2 bases and at J to 4 bases, leaving 2 bases not matched to a gene. Germline loops: CDR1 MNHEY, CDR2 SVGAGI. The DNA of the CDR3 is TGTGCCAGCAGTTACCCGGGACAGGGCACTGAAGCTTTCTTT. Translated: CASSYPGQGTEAFF.

J is TRBJ2-3 and V is TRBV7-8; D is undetermined. Looked up from germline, CDR1 is SGHVS and CDR2 is FQNEAQ. V was cut by 5 bases and J by 2 bases, with 11 bases left in between. The CDR3 is 14 amino acids. This CDR3 is CASSTRHHTDTQYF. CDR3 in DNA: TGTGCCAGCAGCACCCGACATCACACAGATACGCAGTATTTT.

There are a few counts of this clonotype. The V gene is TRBV5-6, the J gene TRBJ2-1; possible D gene TRBD2, 6 bases. CDR3 length: 16 residues. Germline-derived CDR1 and CDR2 are SGHDT and YYEEEE. V was shortened by 3 bases and J by 2 bases, with 15 bases between the two germline ends. CDR3 nucleotides: TGTGCCAGCAGCTGGGGACTTTTCTTCACCTACAATGAGCAGTTCTTC. It specifies CASSWGLFFTYNEQFF.

The J gene is TRBJ1-4, the V gene TRBV15; unclear D gene. V lost 5 bases, J lost 0 bases, and 10 bases lay in between. The CDR3 has 15 residues. Germline V gene sequence: CDR1 LNHNV, CDR2 YYDKDF (reference sequence). CDR3 bases: TGTGCCACCAGCTATAGAATATCAACTAATGAAAAACTGTTTTTT. Amino acid sequence: CATSYRISTNEKLFF.

The table lists this clonotype with many counts. The chain joins TRBV5-1 to TRBJ2-3; 7 bases match TRBD2. The CDR3 is 16 residues long. V shed 4 bases, J shed 6 bases, and the junction held 14 bases outside the gene matches. The germline V gene has CDR1 SGHRS and CDR2 YFSETQ. This chain's CDR3 is CASSLQGAGPVDTQYF. CDR3 DNA sequence: TGCGCCAGCAGCCTCCAGGGAGCGGGGCCGGTGGATACGCAGTATTTT.

The gene calls are TRBV29-1 and TRBJ2-1, with D hard to call. This CDR3 spans 16 amino acids. The germline V gene has CDR1 SQVTM and CDR2 ANQGSEA. Trimming shortened V by 3 bases and J by 0 bases, and 15 bases separated the two germline ends. This chain's CDR3 is CSVDGQSASSYNEQFF. Written as DNA, the CDR3 is TGCAGCGTTGATGGCCAGAGTGCATCCTCCTACAATGAGCAGTTCTTC.

This chain's CDR3 is CASSGHLSGNTIYF. The CDR3 nucleotides are TGTGCCAGCAGCGGACACCTCTCTGGAAACACCATATATTTT. The J gene is TRBJ1-3, the V gene TRBV12-3 or TRBV12-4; maybe TRBD1 (5 bases). The CDR3 spans 14 residues. V lost 6 bases, J lost 0 bases, and 9 bases lay in between.

The chain carries TRBV6-2 or TRBV6-3 and TRBJ2-3; possibly TRBD1 for D (6 bases). This CDR3 contains 14 residues. Germline assignment: CDR1 MNHEY and CDR2 SVGEGT. The germline V and J ends were trimmed by 7 bases and 2 bases, with 13 bases remaining between them. The CDR3 nucleotides read TGTGCCAGCATGGGGGCAGGGTACACAGATACGCAGTATTTT. It codes for CASMGAGYTDTQYF.

The chain is built from TRBV7-2 and TRBJ2-2; 7 bases fit TRBD1. The CDR3 spans 15 residues. Germline V lookup: CDR1 SGHTA, CDR2 FQGNSA. The ends lost 0 bases at V and 4 bases at J; junction bases unmatched: 2. This chain's CDR3 is CASSLARGLTGELFF. In DNA, the CDR3 is TGTGCCAGCAGCTTAGCGAGGGGGCTCACCGGGGAGCTGTTTTTT.

The sample holds a few counts of this clonotype. The chain recombines TRBV7-2 with TRBJ2-5; D ambiguous. CDR1 SGHTA and CDR2 FQGNSA come from the germline V gene. Trimming cost V 5 bases and J 1 base, with 8 bases left between them. The CDR3 runs 13 residues. In DNA form, the CDR3 reads TGTGCCAGCAGCCGCAAGACCCAAGAGACCCAGTACTTC. Its translation is CASSRKTQETQYF.

The rearrangement joins TRBV5-1 to TRBJ2-3; D remains unclear. The CDR3 runs to 15 residues. Germline V lookup: CDR1 SGHRS, CDR2 YFSETQ. The V end was cut by 0 bases, the J end by 6 bases, with 14 bases between. This CDR3 reads CASSLAAGSGDTQYF. The CDR3 DNA is TGCGCCAGCAGCTTGGCGGCAGGTTCGGGTGATACGCAGTATTTT.